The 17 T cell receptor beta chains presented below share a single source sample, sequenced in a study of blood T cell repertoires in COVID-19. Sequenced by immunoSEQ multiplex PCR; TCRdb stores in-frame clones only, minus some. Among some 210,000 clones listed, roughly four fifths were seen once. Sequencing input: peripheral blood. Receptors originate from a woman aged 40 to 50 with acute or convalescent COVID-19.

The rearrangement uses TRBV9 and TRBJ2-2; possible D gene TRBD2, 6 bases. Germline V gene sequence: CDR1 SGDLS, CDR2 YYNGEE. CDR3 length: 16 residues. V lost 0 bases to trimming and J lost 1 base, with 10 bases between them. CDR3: CASSVAAGWNTGELFF. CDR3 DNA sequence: TGTGCCAGCAGCGTAGCTGCGGGGTGGAACACCGGGGAGCTGTTTTTT.

The CDR3 loop is CASSRTSRNEQFF. For the CDR3, the DNA is TGTGCCAGCAGCCGGACTAGCCGCAATGAGCAGTTCTTC. J is TRBJ2-1 and V is TRBV3-1 (or the pseudogene TRBV3-2); TRBD2 agrees at 8 bases. The germline gives CDR1 LGHDT, CDR2 YNNKEL (reference sequence). V shed 4 bases and J 6 bases; nucleotides not matched to a gene: 2. The CDR3 contains 13 residues.

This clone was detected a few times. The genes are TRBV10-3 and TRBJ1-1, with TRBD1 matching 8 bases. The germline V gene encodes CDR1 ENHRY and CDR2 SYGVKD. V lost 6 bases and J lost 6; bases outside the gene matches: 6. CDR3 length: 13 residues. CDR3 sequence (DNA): TGTGCCATCAGCCTACAGGGGGGAGCTGAAGCTTTCTTT. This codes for CAISLQGGAEAFF.

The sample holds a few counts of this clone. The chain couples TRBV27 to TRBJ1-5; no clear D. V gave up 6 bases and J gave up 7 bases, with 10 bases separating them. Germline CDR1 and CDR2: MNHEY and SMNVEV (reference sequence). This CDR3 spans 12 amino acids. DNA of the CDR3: TGTGCCAGCAGCCGAGGCGGGCAGCCCCAGCATTTT. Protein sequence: CASSRGGQPQHF.

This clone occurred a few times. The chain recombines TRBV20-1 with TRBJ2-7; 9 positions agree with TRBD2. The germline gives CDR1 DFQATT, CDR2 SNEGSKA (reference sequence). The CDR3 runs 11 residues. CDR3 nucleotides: TGCAGGGTGGGACTAGCTGACGAGCAGTACTTC. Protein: CRVGLADEQYF.

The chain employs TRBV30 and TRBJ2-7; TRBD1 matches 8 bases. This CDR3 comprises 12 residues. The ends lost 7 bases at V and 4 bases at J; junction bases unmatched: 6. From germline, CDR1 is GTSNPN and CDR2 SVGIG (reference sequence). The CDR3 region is CASSGGAYEQYF. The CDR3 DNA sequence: TGTGCCTCTTCAGGGGGCGCATACGAGCAGTACTTC.

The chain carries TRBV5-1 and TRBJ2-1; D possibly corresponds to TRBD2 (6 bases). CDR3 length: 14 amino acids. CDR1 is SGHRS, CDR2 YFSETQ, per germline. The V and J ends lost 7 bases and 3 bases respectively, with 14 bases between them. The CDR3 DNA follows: TGCGCCAGCTCTCTGGGGGGAGACTACAATGAGCAGTTCTTC. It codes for CASSLGGDYNEQFF.

The chain's CDR3 is CATSVAGGSTGELFF. CDR3 bases: TGTGCCACCAGCGTGGCCGGAGGGAGCACCGGGGAGCTGTTTTTT. The chain links TRBV10-3 to TRBJ2-2, with D tentatively TRBD2 (6 bases). CDR3 size: 15 residues. V was trimmed by 10 bases and J by 4 bases, leaving 19 bases between them. Germline V gene sequence: CDR1 ENHRY, CDR2 SYGVKD.

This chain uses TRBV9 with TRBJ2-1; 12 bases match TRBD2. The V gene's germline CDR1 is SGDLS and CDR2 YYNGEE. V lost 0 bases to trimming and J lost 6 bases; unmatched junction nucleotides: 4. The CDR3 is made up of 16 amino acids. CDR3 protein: CASSVGLTSGGNEQFF. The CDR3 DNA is TGTGCCAGCAGCGTAGGTTTGACTAGCGGGGGCAATGAGCAGTTCTTC.

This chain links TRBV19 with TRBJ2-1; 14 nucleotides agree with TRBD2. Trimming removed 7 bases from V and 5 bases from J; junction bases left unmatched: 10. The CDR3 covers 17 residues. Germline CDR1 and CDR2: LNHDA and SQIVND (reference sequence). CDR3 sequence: CASNPLGLAGGNNEQFF. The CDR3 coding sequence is TGTGCCAGTAACCCCCTAGGACTAGCGGGAGGCAACAATGAGCAGTTCTTC.

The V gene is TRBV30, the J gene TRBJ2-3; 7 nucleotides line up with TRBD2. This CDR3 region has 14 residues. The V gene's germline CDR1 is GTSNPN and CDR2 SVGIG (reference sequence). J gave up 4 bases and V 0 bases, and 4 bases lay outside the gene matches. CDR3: CAWSVGGGADTQYF. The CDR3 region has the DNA TGTGCCTGGAGTGTTGGCGGGGGAGCAGATACGCAGTATTTT.

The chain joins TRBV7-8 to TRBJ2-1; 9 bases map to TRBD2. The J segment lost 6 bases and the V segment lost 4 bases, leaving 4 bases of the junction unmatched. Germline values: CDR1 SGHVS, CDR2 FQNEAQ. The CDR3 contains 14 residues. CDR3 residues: CASSSSGKGNEQFF. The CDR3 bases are TGTGCCAGCAGCTCTAGCGGGAAGGGCAATGAGCAGTTCTTC.

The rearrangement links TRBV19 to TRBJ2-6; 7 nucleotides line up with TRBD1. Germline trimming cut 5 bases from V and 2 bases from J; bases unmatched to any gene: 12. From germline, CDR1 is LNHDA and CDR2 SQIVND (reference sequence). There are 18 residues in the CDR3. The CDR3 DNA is TGTGCCAGTAGTCCCACCCGTGACAGGGTACCTGGGGCCAACGTCCTGACTTTC. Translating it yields CASSPTRDRVPGANVLTF.

The CDR3 loop reads CASSLRGSKNIQYF. The CDR3 DNA reads TGTGCCAGCAGCCTGAGGGGGTCCAAAAACATTCAGTACTTC. The rearrangement links TRBV27 to TRBJ2-4; D perhaps matches TRBD1 (6 bases). The V gene's germline CDR1 is MNHEY and CDR2 SMNVEV (reference sequence). V was cut by 6 bases and J by 2 bases, with 11 bases left in between. This CDR3 is built from 14 residues.

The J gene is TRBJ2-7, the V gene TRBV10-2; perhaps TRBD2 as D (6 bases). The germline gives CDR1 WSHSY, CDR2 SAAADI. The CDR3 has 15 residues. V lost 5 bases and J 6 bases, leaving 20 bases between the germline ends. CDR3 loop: CASSLHRDSEGEQYF. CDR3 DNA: TGCGCCAGCAGTTTGCATCGGGACTCGGAGGGCGAGCAGTACTTC.

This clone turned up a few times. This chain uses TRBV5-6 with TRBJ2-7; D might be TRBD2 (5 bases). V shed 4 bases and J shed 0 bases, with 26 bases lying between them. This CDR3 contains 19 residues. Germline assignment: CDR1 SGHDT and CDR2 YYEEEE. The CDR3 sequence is CASSPSGGYLGANSYEQYF. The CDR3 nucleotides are TGTGCCAGCAGCCCCTCCGGAGGTTATCTTGGCGCGAACTCCTACGAGCAGTACTTC.

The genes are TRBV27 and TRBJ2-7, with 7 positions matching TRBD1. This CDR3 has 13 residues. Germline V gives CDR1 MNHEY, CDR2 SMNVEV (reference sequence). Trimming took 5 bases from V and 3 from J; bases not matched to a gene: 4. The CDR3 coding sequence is TGTGCCAGCAGTGGGACAGAGGACTACGAGCAGTACTTC. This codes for CASSGTEDYEQYF.